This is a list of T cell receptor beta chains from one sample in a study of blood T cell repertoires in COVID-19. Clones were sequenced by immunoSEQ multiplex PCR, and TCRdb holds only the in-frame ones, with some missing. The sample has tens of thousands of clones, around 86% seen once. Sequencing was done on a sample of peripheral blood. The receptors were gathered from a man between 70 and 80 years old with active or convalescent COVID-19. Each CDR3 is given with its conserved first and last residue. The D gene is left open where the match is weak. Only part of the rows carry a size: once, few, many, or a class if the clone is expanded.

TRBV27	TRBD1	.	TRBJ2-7	TGTGCCAGCAGTTTCGAGGGGGCAAGGACCGAGCAGTACTTC	CASSFEGARTEQYF
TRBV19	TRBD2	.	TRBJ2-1	TGTGCCAGTAGTATTGGACTAGCGATCTCCTACAATGAGCAGTTCTTC	CASSIGLAISYNEQFF
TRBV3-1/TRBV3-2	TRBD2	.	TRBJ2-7	TGTGCCAGCAGCCAAGTTAGCGGGAGTTCCGAGCAGTACTTC	CASSQVSGSSEQYF
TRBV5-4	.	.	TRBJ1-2	TGTGCCAGCAGCTTAGCGGCAGCTTATGGCTACACCTTC	CASSLAAAYGYTF
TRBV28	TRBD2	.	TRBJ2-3	TGTGCCAGCAGTCCAAGATATAAGCGGGGCCCTCGCACAGATACGCAGTATTTT	CASSPRYKRGPRTDTQYF
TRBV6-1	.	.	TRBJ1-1	TGTGCCAGCAGTGAAGGGACAATCGTAGGCGCTGAAGCTTTCTTT	CASSEGTIVGAEAFF
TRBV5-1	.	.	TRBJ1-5	TGCGCCAGCAGCCTGGACGGAGATAGCAATCAGCCCCAGCATTTT	CASSLDGDSNQPQHF
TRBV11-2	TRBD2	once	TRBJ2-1	TGTGCCAGCAGCCTTACTAGCGGGAGGCTCCCAGGTTATGAGCAGTTCTTC	CASSLTSGRLPGYEQFF
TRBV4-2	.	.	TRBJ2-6	TGTGCCACTTCCTCTGGGGCCAACGTCCTGACTTTC	CATSSGANVLTF
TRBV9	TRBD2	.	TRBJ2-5	TGTGCCAGCAGCCCCCGAGCTAGCGGGACTGTGACCCAGTACTTC	CASSPRASGTVTQYF
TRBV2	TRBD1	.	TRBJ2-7	TGTGCCAGCAGTGCTAGACAGGGAGAGGACGAGCAGTACTTC	CASSARQGEDEQYF
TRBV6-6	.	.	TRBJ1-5	TGTGCCAGCAGTTACTCAACAGGGAATCAGCCCCAGCATTTT	CASSYSTGNQPQHF
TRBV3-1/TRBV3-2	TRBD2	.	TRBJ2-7	TGTGCCAGCAGCCCGACTAGCGGCTTAGTCGAGCAGTACTTC	CASSPTSGLVEQYF
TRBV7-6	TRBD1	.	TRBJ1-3	TGTGCCAGCAGCCGAACAGATATCGACAGGGAATCTGGAAACACCATATATTTT	CASSRTDIDRESGNTIYF
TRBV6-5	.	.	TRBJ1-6	TGTGCCAGCAGGGGACTCAGCTCCTATAATTCACCCCTCCACTTT	CASRGLSSYNSPLHF
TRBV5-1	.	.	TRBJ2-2	TGCGCCAGCATGGAGGCTAGAACGAACACCGGGGAGCTGTTTTTT	CASMEARTNTGELFF
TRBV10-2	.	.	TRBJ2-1	TGCGCCAGCAGTGAGGATGGGAGCTCCTACAATGAGCAGTTCTTC	CASSEDGSSYNEQFF
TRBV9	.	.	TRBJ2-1	TGTGCCAGCAGCACCCGAGCGAACAATGAGCAGTTCTTC	CASSTRANNEQFF
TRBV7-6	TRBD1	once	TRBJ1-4	TGTGCCACCAGGACAGGGACAGGGGAAAAACTGTTTTTT	CATRTGTGEKLFF
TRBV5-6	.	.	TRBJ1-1	TGTGCCAGCAGCTCTTACACTGAAGCTTTCTTT	CASSSYTEAFF
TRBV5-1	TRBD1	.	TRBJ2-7	TGCGCCAGCAGCCAAGGACAGGGGGCCTACGAGCAGTACTTC	CASSQGQGAYEQYF
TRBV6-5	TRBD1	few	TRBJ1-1	TGTGCCAGCAGTTACTCGGGACAGGCGAACACTGAAGCTTTCTTT	CASSYSGQANTEAFF
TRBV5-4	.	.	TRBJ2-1	TGTGCCAGCAGCTTGGGTTCCCCCCGGTCGTACAATGAGCAGTTCTTC	CASSLGSPRSYNEQFF
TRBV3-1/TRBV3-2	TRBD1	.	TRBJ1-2	TGTGCCAGCAGCCAAGCCGGCGACAGGGGGGATGGCTACACCTTC	CASSQAGDRGDGYTF
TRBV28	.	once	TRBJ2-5	TGTGCCAGCGCGGATTATGGCGACCAAGAGACCCAGTACTTC	CASADYGDQETQYF
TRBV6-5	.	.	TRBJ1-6	TGTGCCAGCAGTTGGGGCGGCAATTCACCCCTCCACTTT	CASSWGGNSPLHF
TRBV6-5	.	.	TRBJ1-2	TGTGCCAGCAGTTACGACAATTCATATGGCTACACCTTC	CASSYDNSYGYTF
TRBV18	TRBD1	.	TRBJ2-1	TGTGCCAGCTCGCGGGACAGGGCGCGGGCCAATGAGCAGTTCTTC	CASSRDRARANEQFF
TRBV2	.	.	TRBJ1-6	TGTGCCAGCAGTCCGGGACTTTATTCACCCCTCCACTTT	CASSPGLYSPLHF
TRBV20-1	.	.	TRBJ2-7	TGCAGTGCTAGTTCAAGCGGATCGAGCTCCTACGAGCAGTACTTC	CSASSSGSSSYEQYF
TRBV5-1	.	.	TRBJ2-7	TGCGCCAGCAGCTTAACGGGAGCGTACTCCTACGAGCAGTACTTC	CASSLTGAYSYEQYF
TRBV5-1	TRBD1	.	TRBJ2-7	TGCGCCAGCAGCAGGGACAGGGGAGCGGAGGTTTACTCCTACGAGCAGTACTTC	CASSRDRGAEVYSYEQYF
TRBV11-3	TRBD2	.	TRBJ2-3	TGTGCCAGCAGCTTAGGTTGGGGGACTAGCGGGAGAGGTACAGATACGCAGTATTTT	CASSLGWGTSGRGTDTQYF
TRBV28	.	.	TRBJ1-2	TGTGCCAGCAGACAACCCGACGAGGGGGTGGCCTATGGCTACACCTTC	CASRQPDEGVAYGYTF
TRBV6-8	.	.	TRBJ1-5	TGTGCCAGACTCAGGGGAAGGGTTAGCAATCAGCCCCAGCATTTT	CARLRGRVSNQPQHF
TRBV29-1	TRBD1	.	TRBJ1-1	TGCAGCGTTAGAAACCGGGACAGGGGGCCAGAAGCTTTCTTT	CSVRNRDRGPEAFF
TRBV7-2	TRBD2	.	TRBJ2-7	TGTGCCAGCAGAACGGGGGGGGACTACGAGCAGTACTTC	CASRTGGDYEQYF
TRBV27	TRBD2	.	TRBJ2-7	TGTGCCAGCCGAGCTAGACTAGCGGGATACTACGAGCAGTACTTC	CASRARLAGYYEQYF
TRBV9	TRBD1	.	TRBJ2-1	TGTGCCAGCAGCCGAAGAGAACAGGGGGCCGGATACAATGAGCAGTTCTTC	CASSRREQGAGYNEQFF
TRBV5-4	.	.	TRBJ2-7	TGTGCCAGCAGCCCCCAACAGGGGACTAGCTCCTACGAGCAGTACTTC	CASSPQQGTSSYEQYF
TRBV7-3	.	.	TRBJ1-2	TGTCTTATGTGGGGGCCTACCTATGGCTACACCTTC	CLMWGPTYGYTF
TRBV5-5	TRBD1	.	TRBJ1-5	TGTGCCAGCAGCTTACAGGGGTTTAGCAATCAGCCCCAGCATTTT	CASSLQGFSNQPQHF
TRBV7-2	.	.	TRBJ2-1	TGTGCCAGCAGCCCCGGCCGGGACTCCATATACAATGAGCAGTTCTTC	CASSPGRDSIYNEQFF
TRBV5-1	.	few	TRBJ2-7	TGCGCCAGCAGCTTGGGTACTGAGTACTACGAGCAGTACTTC	CASSLGTEYYEQYF
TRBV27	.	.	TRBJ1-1	TGTGCCAGCAGTTCTCAACAGGTCATGAACACTGAAGCTTTCTTT	CASSSQQVMNTEAFF
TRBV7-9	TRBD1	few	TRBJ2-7	TGTGCCAGCAGACCGACAGGGGGCAGCGAGCAGTACTTC	CASRPTGGSEQYF
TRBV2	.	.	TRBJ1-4	TGTGCCAGCCGGCCGGAGAATGAAAAACTGTTTTTT	CASRPENEKLFF
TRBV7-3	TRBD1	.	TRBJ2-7	TGTGCCAGCAACTCTACTCCCCCAAGGGACAGGGAGCCCTACGAGCAGTACTTC	CASNSTPPRDREPYEQYF
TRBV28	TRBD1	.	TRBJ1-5	TGTGCCAGCAGGGGACAGAGCAATCAGCCCCAGCATTTT	CASRGQSNQPQHF
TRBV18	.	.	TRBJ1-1	TGTGCCAGCTCACCGGACAGAACGAACACTGAAGCTTTCTTT	CASSPDRTNTEAFF
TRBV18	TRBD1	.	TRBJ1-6	TGTGCCAGCTCACCCCCCCCGGGACAGGGGTTGTCACCCCTCCACTTT	CASSPPPGQGLSPLHF
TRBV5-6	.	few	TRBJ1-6	TGTGCCAGCAACTCATATATAGGTAGGGGAAGAGGATCACCCCTCCACTTT	CASNSYIGRGRGSPLHF
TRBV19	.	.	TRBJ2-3	TGTGCCAGTAGTATCGGACTGGGTAGCACAGATACGCAGTATTTT	CASSIGLGSTDTQYF
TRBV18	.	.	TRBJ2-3	TGTGCCAGCTCACCACCGGTGGGTGAGGCCTCGGCCACAGATACGCAGTATTTT	CASSPPVGEASATDTQYF